Listed here is a single T cell receptor beta chain. No antigen is known for it. Researchers amplified the TCR beta CDR3 regions from RNA transcripts. Using the HTBI primer set, a first-round RT-PCR was run on the TCR CDR3. TCRdb reprocessed the multiplex PCR reads via MiXCR and lists one record per CDR3 protein. The data contain 530,000 or so distinct CDR3 sequences, just over 45% of them singletons. This sample was taken from a study of T cells in Graves' hyperthyroidism and ophthalmopathy. Study results and caveats: Blood also held most thyroid clonotypes expanded beyond 0.001.

Germline CDR1 SGHTA, CDR2 FQGNSA. This CDR3 has 15 amino acids. Absent ophthalmopathy progression within 18 months defined stable Graves' hyperthyroidism. Aged 18 to 65, the patients had hyperthyroidism that was newly diagnosed and had lasted under 2 months. Uncontrolled infection, other autoimmune disease, pregnancy or lactation barred patients from enrollment. The receptor was derived from a woman in her late teens or twenties with Graves' hyperthyroidism. This sequence joins TRBV7-2 and TRBJ2-1; 11 nucleotides match TRBD2. The J call may not be correct, given that the DNA end is closer to TRBJ2-7. The sequenced sample was peripheral blood or thyroid tissue (not recorded which). The CDR3 nucleotides read TGTGCCAGCAGCTTAGGACTAGCGGGACCCAATGAGCAGTACTTC. It yields the protein CASSLGLAGPNEQYF.